The 21 T cell receptor beta chains reported below all come from one sample, sequenced in a study of blood T cell repertoires in COVID-19. Assay: immunoSEQ multiplex PCR; the TCRdb copy retains only in-frame clones and omits some. The sample gives tens of thousands of clones, 82% of which show up once; about 20% is in the top ten. Material for sequencing was peripheral blood. The receptors stem from an older woman with acute or convalescent COVID-19.

The chain combines TRBV7-3 with TRBJ1-2; D is unclear. With 4 bases removed from V and 4 bases from J, the gap between germline ends came to 10 bases. The germline V gene encodes CDR1 SGHTA and CDR2 FQGTGA. CDR3 length: 13 residues. The CDR3 loop is CASSSLPFYGYTF. Written as DNA, the CDR3 is TGTGCCAGCAGCTCCCTCCCGTTCTATGGCTACACCTTC. Full variable domain (outside the CDR3, taken from reference TRBV7-3 and TRBJ1-2): GAGVSQTPSNKVTEKGKYVELRCDPISGHTALYWYRQSLGQGPEFLIYFQGTGAADDSGLPNDRFFAVRPEGSVSTLKIQRTERGDSAVYLCASSSLPFYGYTFGSGTRLTVV.

CDR3 bases: TGTGCCTGGAAAAAGGGGGCTCGTACTGAAGCTTTCTTT. This encodes CAWKKGARTEAFF. V is TRBV30 and J is TRBJ1-1; 7 bases fit TRBD1. This CDR3 contains 13 residues. Germline V lookup: CDR1 GTSNPN, CDR2 SVGIG (reference sequence). The junction had 7 bases not matched to a gene; V was cut back by 4 bases and J by 5 bases.

The chain is built from TRBV7-2 and TRBJ1-2; TRBD1 matches at 8 bases. Germline V gene lookup returns CDR1 SGHTA and CDR2 FQGNSA. The V and J ends lost 4 bases and 8 bases, in that order; junction bases with no gene match: 9. The CDR3 sequence is 14 residues long. CDR3 sequence: CASSSDREEQGYTF. In nucleotides, the CDR3 is TGTGCCAGCAGCTCGGACAGGGAGGAACAGGGCTACACCTTC.

A note on this clone: Mismatch with germline at one junction end may stem from a read error. The chain joins TRBV7-2 to TRBJ2-7; a weak D match, TRBD1 (5 bases). Germline CDR1 reads SGHTA; CDR2 reads FQGNSA. This CDR3 spans 15 amino acids. The CDR3 nucleotides read TGTGCCAGCACCTTACGGACACCTGGGCCCTACGAGCAGTACTTC. Its protein is CASTLRTPGPYEQYF.

CDR3 protein: CASSDRTGSYSNQPQHF. In DNA form, the CDR3 reads TGTGCCAGCAGTGATCGGACAGGCTCTTATAGCAATCAGCCCCAGCATTTT. The chain uses TRBV6-1 and TRBJ1-5; TRBD1 matches 7 bases. Germline V gene data show CDR1 as MNHNS and CDR2 as SASEGT. V dropped 3 bases and J dropped 0; count of bases not matched to a gene: 8. CDR3 length equals 17 residues.

The rearrangement uses TRBV9 and TRBJ2-3; 9 nucleotides line up with TRBD2. The germline V gene has CDR1 SGDLS and CDR2 YYNGEE. J lost 6 bases, V lost 4 bases, and 12 bases had no gene match. There are 16 residues in the CDR3. The CDR3 loop is CASSLLVSGGSDTQYF. The CDR3 nucleotides are TGTGCCAGCAGCCTATTGGTTAGCGGGGGATCGGATACGCAGTATTTT.

The rearrangement links TRBV9 to TRBJ1-2; possibly TRBD1 for D (5 bases). The CDR3 sequence is 13 residues long. V dropped 5 bases and J dropped 5 bases, with 13 bases sitting between them. Germline V gene lookup returns CDR1 SGDLS and CDR2 YYNGEE. The CDR3 is CASSIGTEYGYTF. CDR3 nucleotides: TGTGCCAGCAGTATAGGGACTGAATATGGCTACACCTTC.

The gene calls are TRBV27 and TRBJ1-3; D possibly corresponds to TRBD1 (6 bases). The CDR3 runs 17 residues. V shed 6 bases and J shed 1 base, with 19 bases lying between them. Germline V gene lookup returns CDR1 MNHEY and CDR2 SMNVEV (reference sequence). The CDR3 DNA sequence: TGTGCCAGCAGATCAATGGAAGGGGGGGCATCTGGAAACACCATATATTTT. This translates into CASRSMEGGASGNTIYF.

This clone was observed a single time. This sequence joins TRBV19 and TRBJ2-2, with 8 bases aligning to TRBD1. Germline trimming cut 6 bases from V and 1 base from J; bases unmatched to any gene: 4. There are 15 residues in the CDR3. The germline V gene encodes CDR1 LNHDA and CDR2 SQIVND (reference sequence). The CDR3 is CASRPGQGNTGELFF. In DNA form, the CDR3 reads TGTGCCAGTAGACCCGGACAGGGGAACACCGGGGAGCTGTTTTTT.

The chain uses TRBV6-5 and TRBJ1-1; the D gene is possibly TRBD1 (5 bases). CDR1 MNHEY and CDR2 SVGAGI come from the germline V gene. V was trimmed by 6 bases and J by 0 bases, leaving 14 bases between them. CDR3 length equals 15 residues. The CDR3 region is CASSKGLLMNTEAFF. The CDR3 region has the DNA TGTGCCAGCAGCAAGGGACTCTTAATGAACACTGAAGCTTTCTTT.

The chain's CDR3 is CAAGAGRADTQYF. In DNA, the CDR3 is TGTGCCGCTGGTGCGGGGAGGGCAGATACGCAGTATTTT. J is TRBJ2-3 and V is TRBV7-2; 7 bases fit TRBD2. The junction had 9 bases not matched to a gene; V was cut back by 11 bases and J by 4 bases. In germline, CDR1 is SGHTA, CDR2 FQGNSA. The length of the CDR3 is 13 residues. The whole variable domain, remainder taken from reference TRBV7-2 and TRBJ2-3, is GAGVSQSPSNKVTEKGKDVELRCDPISGHTALYWYRQSLGQGLEFLIYFQGNSAPDKSGLPSDRFSAERTGGSVSTLTIQRTQQEDSAVYLCAAGAGRADTQYFGPGTRLTVL.

This CDR3 is CASAFGPRDQYF. Written as DNA, the CDR3 is TGTGCTAGTGCCTTCGGGCCTCGGGACCAGTACTTC. V and J are TRBV12-5 and TRBJ2-5; D perhaps matches TRBD2 (5 bases). The V end lost 7 bases, the J end lost 10 bases, and 16 bases lay between the germline ends. The CDR3 has 12 amino acids. Germline values: CDR1 LGHNT, CDR2 FRNRAP.

This clone was found a few times. The chain uses TRBV6-7 and TRBJ2-3, with 11 positions matching TRBD2. TRBV6-7 is placed among ORFs of uncertain function. This CDR3 region has 18 residues. The J segment lost 3 bases and the V segment lost 0 bases, leaving 8 bases of the junction unmatched. CDR3: CASSYSTPSGGFTDTQYF. The CDR3 nucleotides read TGTGCCAGCAGTTACTCGACCCCTAGCGGGGGGTTTACAGATACGCAGTATTTT.

This chain uses TRBV11-3 with TRBJ2-5, with a tentative D call TRBD1 (6 bases). Germline V gene lookup returns CDR1 SGHNT and CDR2 YENEEA. The CDR3 length is 13 residues. V gave up 5 bases and J gave up 3 bases, with 10 bases separating them. In DNA form, the CDR3 reads TGTGCCAGCAGCCCGGACAGTGAAGAGACCCAGTACTTC. Its translation is CASSPDSEETQYF.

The genes are TRBV27 and TRBJ2-1, with D possibly being TRBD1 (5 bases). There are 14 residues in the CDR3. Germline CDR1 is MNHEY and CDR2 is SMNVEV (reference sequence). Trimming took off 8 bases at V and 4 bases at J, with 15 bases between the two ends. This CDR3 reads CASHPANRYNEQFF. DNA for the CDR3: TGTGCCAGCCATCCGGCAAACAGGTACAATGAGCAGTTCTTC.

The CDR3 sequence is CASSSLEGEGYTF. CDR3 nucleotides: TGTGCCAGCAGCTCCCTCGAGGGCGAGGGCTACACCTTC. The chain uses TRBV7-9 and TRBJ1-2; the D is unclear. V was cut by 4 bases and J by 8 bases, with 14 bases left in between. Germline V gene sequence: CDR1 SEHNR, CDR2 FQNEAQ (reference sequence). CDR3 length: 13 amino acids.

The chain is built from TRBV19 and TRBJ2-7; 8 positions agree with TRBD1. V trimming: 1 base; J trimming: 0 bases; junction bases outside the gene matches: 2. This CDR3 contains 15 residues. From germline, CDR1 is LNHDA and CDR2 SQIVND (reference sequence). CDR3 DNA sequence: TGTGCCAGTAGTATAGGGACAGGGAGCTCCTACGAGCAGTACTTC. This gives the protein CASSIGTGSSYEQYF.

For the CDR3, the DNA is TGTGCCAGCAGTTTGGCCTTGAACACCGGGGAGCTGTTTTTT. The encoded protein is CASSLALNTGELFF. The J gene is TRBJ2-2, the V gene TRBV27; D uncertain. The CDR3 totals 14 residues. V gave up 3 bases and J gave up 1 base, with 6 bases separating them. The germline CDR1 and CDR2 sequences are MNHEY and SMNVEV (reference sequence).

The rearrangement uses TRBV5-6 and TRBJ2-7; TRBD2 matches 12 bases. The V gene end was trimmed by 4 bases and the J gene end by 2 bases; junction bases not matched to a gene: 4. This CDR3 is 15 amino acids long. Germline assignment: CDR1 SGHDT and CDR2 YYEEEE. The CDR3 region has the DNA TGTGCCAGCAGCCGGGGACTAGCGGGCACCTACGAGCAGTACTTC. Its protein is CASSRGLAGTYEQYF.

The DNA of the CDR3 is TGCAGCGTTGAAGATTTTGCAGGGGGTGGCTACACCTTC. It translates to CSVEDFAGGGYTF. The chain is built from TRBV29-1 and TRBJ1-2; 7 nucleotides agree with TRBD1. Per the germline V gene, CDR1 is SQVTM and CDR2 is ANQGSEA. CDR3 length: 13 residues. J gave up 7 bases and V 0 bases, and 5 bases lay outside the gene matches.

The chain joins TRBV5-4 to TRBJ1-4; perhaps TRBD1 as D (5 bases). V lost 6 bases, J lost 0 bases, and 6 bases lay in between. This CDR3 region has 13 residues. CDR1 and CDR2 (germline): SGHNT, YYREEE (reference sequence). CDR3 sequence reads: CASKGPTNEKLFF. CDR3 nucleotides: TGTGCCAGCAAGGGGCCAACTAATGAAAAACTGTTTTTT.